Listed here are 25 T cell receptor beta chains from one sample, sequenced in a study of cytomegalovirus exposure and HLA in healthy donors. Only in-frame clones appear in the TCRdb table, and some are missing; sequencing was by immunoSEQ multiplex PCR. This table has 70,000 to 95,000 clones, approximately 94% appearing once. Sequencing input: PBMCs. The origin of the receptors is a woman younger than 45 in good health and CMV-seronegative.

V is TRBV6-5 and J is TRBJ1-2, with 8 positions matching TRBD1. The germline CDR1 and CDR2 sequences are MNHEY and SVGAGI. Trimming at V came to 4 bases and at J to 7 bases, leaving 8 bases not matched to a gene. The CDR3 is made up of 14 amino acids. The CDR3 here is CASSLGQGWGGYTF. Here the CDR3 DNA reads TGTGCCAGCAGTTTAGGACAGGGCTGGGGTGGCTACACCTTC.

The chain links TRBV7-2 to TRBJ1-3, with D perhaps matching TRBD1 (6 bases). This CDR3 comprises 18 residues. Per the germline V gene, CDR1 is SGHTA and CDR2 is FQGNSA. V gave up 1 base and J gave up 4 bases, with 20 bases separating them. The CDR3: CASSLVAPQGTGGNTIYF. In DNA form, the CDR3 reads TGTGCCAGCAGCTTAGTCGCACCGCAGGGGACGGGGGGAAACACCATATATTTT. The variable domain in full, completed from reference TRBV7-2 and TRBJ1-3, reads GAGVSQSPSNKVTEKGKDVELRCDPISGHTALYWYRQSLGQGLEFLIYFQGNSAPDKSGLPSDRFSAERTGGSVSTLTIQRTQQEDSAVYLCASSLVAPQGTGGNTIYFGEGSWLTVV.

This sequence joins TRBV6-4 and TRBJ2-1, with 8 bases lining up with TRBD2. The CDR3 covers 19 residues. With V trimmed by 0 bases and J by 5 bases, 15 bases remained unmatched. The germline gives CDR1 MRHNA, CDR2 SNTAGT. The CDR3 here is CASSDSTKLGAGGHNEQFF. The CDR3 nucleotides are TGTGCCAGCAGTGACTCGACAAAATTAGGGGCGGGAGGACACAATGAGCAGTTCTTC.

This chain connects TRBV7-8 to TRBJ2-3; TRBD1 matches at 8 bases. The length of the CDR3 is 15 residues. The J segment lost 3 bases and the V segment lost 4 bases, leaving 6 bases of the junction unmatched. Germline CDR1 and CDR2: SGHVS and FQNEAQ. This CDR3 reads CASSSGQGITDTQYF. For the CDR3, the DNA is TGTGCCAGCAGCTCTGGACAGGGAATAACAGATACGCAGTATTTT.

Here the CDR3 reads CASSRGQGNWYGYTF. CDR3 sequence (DNA): TGTGCCAGTAGTCGCGGTCAGGGGAATTGGTATGGCTACACCTTC. This chain connects TRBV19 to TRBJ1-2; weak D call: TRBD1 (6 bases). CDR1 and CDR2 from the germline V gene are LNHDA and SQIVND (reference sequence). The CDR3 extends over 15 amino acids. Trimming stripped 5 bases from V and 5 bases from J, with 18 bases between.

This chain connects TRBV7-9 to TRBJ1-1; 7 positions agree with TRBD1. Trimming took 4 bases from V and 5 from J; bases not matched to a gene: 4. From germline, CDR1 is SEHNR and CDR2 FQNEAQ (reference sequence). The CDR3 has 13 amino acids. The DNA of the CDR3 is TGTGCCAGCAGCTCGGGGACAGTAACTGAAGCTTTCTTT. It encodes CASSSGTVTEAFF.

The genes are TRBV7-8 and TRBJ2-2, with a weak D call TRBD1 (6 bases). Trimming left V 1 base short and J 5 bases short, with 14 bases between. From germline, CDR1 is SGHVS and CDR2 FQNEAQ. The CDR3 covers 16 residues. The CDR3 DNA follows: TGTGCCAGCAGCTTAGGGGACAACGTACTAACCGGGGAGCTGTTTTTT. Translation gives CASSLGDNVLTGELFF.

The chain links TRBV18 to TRBJ1-1, with 8 bases that match TRBD1. There are 13 residues in the CDR3. Per the germline V gene, CDR1 is KGHSH and CDR2 is LQKENI. J was trimmed by 5 bases and V by 2 bases; bases with no gene match: 1. DNA of the CDR3: TGTGCCAGCTCACCAAACAGGGGGACTGAAGCTTTCTTT. This translates into CASSPNRGTEAFF.

There are a few counts of this clone. V is TRBV7-9 and J is TRBJ2-7, with TRBD1 matching 7 bases. This CDR3 is 15 amino acids long. Germline CDR1 SEHNR, CDR2 FQNEAQ (reference sequence). Trimming cost V 1 base and J 5 bases; bases outside gene matches: 8. The CDR3 reads CASSLELDRAHEQYF. The CDR3 nucleotides are TGTGCCAGCAGCTTAGAGCTAGACAGGGCCCACGAGCAGTACTTC.

The rearrangement uses TRBV6-4 and TRBJ2-3; tentatively, D is TRBD1 (5 bases). The ends were cut back, 2 bases at V and 5 bases at J, with 8 bases in the middle. The CDR3 spans 13 residues. Germline lookup yields CDR1 MRHNA and CDR2 SNTAGT. The CDR3 is CASSDRDRDTQYF. In DNA form, the CDR3 reads TGTGCCAGCAGTGACCGAGACAGAGATACGCAGTATTTT.

The CDR3 DNA reads as TGTGCCAGCTCACCTAACTCGGAGCACTACAATGAGCAGTTCTTC. Translation gives CASSPNSEHYNEQFF. The chain is built from TRBV18 and TRBJ2-1; D not resolved. CDR1 KGHSH and CDR2 LQKENI come from the germline V gene. V lost 3 bases and J lost 3, with 12 bases in between. The CDR3 has 15 amino acids.

This sequence joins TRBV28 and TRBJ1-6; 8 positions agree with TRBD1. V lost 4 bases, J lost 0 bases, and 5 bases stayed unmatched. The CDR3 totals 17 residues. Germline CDR1 MDHEN, CDR2 SYDVKM. This CDR3 reads CASSSTGESSYNSPLHF. The CDR3 bases are TGTGCCAGCAGTTCGACAGGGGAAAGCTCCTATAATTCACCCCTCCACTTT.

This chain links TRBV19 with TRBJ1-4; 10 nucleotides match TRBD1. The CDR3 is 18 amino acids. CDR1 is LNHDA and CDR2 is SQIVND in the germline V gene (reference sequence). J was trimmed by 2 bases and V by 6 bases; bases with no gene match: 12. The CDR3 spells CASRRFGTGVVTNEKLFF. CDR3 nucleotide sequence: TGTGCCAGTAGGAGGTTCGGGACAGGGGTGGTGACTAATGAAAAACTGTTTTTT.

The rearrangement joins TRBV5-1 to TRBJ1-1; 8 bases agree with TRBD1. The V gene's germline CDR1 is SGHRS and CDR2 YFSETQ. With 4 bases clipped from V and 3 bases from J, the junction kept 8 bases outside the gene matches. This CDR3 region has 15 residues. For the CDR3, the DNA is TGCGCCAGCAGCGTACTACAGGGGGTAGACACTGAAGCTTTCTTT. It is translated as CASSVLQGVDTEAFF.

The chain carries TRBV29-1 and TRBJ2-3; maybe TRBD2 (7 bases). The CDR3 loop spans 15 amino acids. Trimming took off 5 bases at V and 3 bases at J, with 18 bases between the two ends. Germline V gene data show CDR1 as SQVTM and CDR2 as ANQGSEA. Here the CDR3 DNA reads TGCAGCGTTCGTTTTCGTGGGGGGGCAACAGATACGCAGTATTTT. Residues: CSVRFRGGATDTQYF.

This chain uses TRBV5-4 with TRBJ2-7, with TRBD1 identical over 7 bases. Per the germline V gene, CDR1 is SGHNT and CDR2 is YYREEE (reference sequence). This CDR3 contains 12 residues. After removal of 5 bases from V and 2 bases from J, the junction contained 1 base not matched to a gene. CDR3 in amino acids: CASRGTAYEQYF. Written as DNA, the CDR3 is TGTGCCAGCAGGGGGACAGCCTACGAGCAGTACTTC.

The chain combines TRBV7-2 with TRBJ1-6; no clear D. V lost 2 bases, J lost 9 bases, and 11 bases lay in between. The CDR3 loop spans 14 amino acids. In germline, CDR1 is SGHTA, CDR2 FQGNSA. The CDR3 bases are TGTGCCAGCAGCTTAAGGGAGTCAGGTTCACCCCTCCACTTT. It translates to CASSLRESGSPLHF.

This clone has just one count. The chain combines TRBV5-1 with TRBJ1-2; tentatively, D is TRBD1 (6 bases). V lost 8 bases and J 3 bases, leaving 11 bases between the germline ends. This CDR3 is built from 12 residues. CDR1 and CDR2 (germline): SGHRS, YFSETQ. The CDR3, as DNA: TGCGCCAGTTCGACAGGTGACTATGGCTACACCTTC. This encodes CASSTGDYGYTF.

This chain uses TRBV7-6 with TRBJ1-3, with D possibly matching TRBD1 (5 bases). The CDR3 is made up of 17 amino acids. Germline assignment: CDR1 SGHVS and CDR2 FNYEAQ. V lost 0 bases to trimming and J lost 0 bases, with 12 bases between them. The DNA of the CDR3 is TGTGCCAGCAGCTTAGCGGAGACAGCTTTCTCTGGAAACACCATATATTTT. This encodes CASSLAETAFSGNTIYF.

The rearrangement uses TRBV18 and TRBJ2-2, with D perhaps matching TRBD2 (6 bases). Per the germline V gene, CDR1 is KGHSH and CDR2 is LQKENI. The V gene lost 6 bases and the J gene lost 3 bases, with 14 bases spanning the gap. The CDR3 has 15 residues. DNA of the CDR3: TGTGCCAGCTCTCCGCGGGGATCTGACACCGGGGAGCTGTTTTTT. It specifies CASSPRGSDTGELFF.

The J gene is TRBJ1-4, the V gene TRBV7-2; 7 bases align to TRBD1. V lost 5 bases and J lost 3; bases outside the gene matches: 6. Germline lookup yields CDR1 SGHTA and CDR2 FQGNSA. The CDR3 spans 15 residues. The CDR3 reads CASSPTGSANEKLFF. DNA for the CDR3: TGTGCCAGCAGCCCGACAGGGTCGGCTAATGAAAAACTGTTTTTT.

V usage is TRBV7-6 and J usage is TRBJ1-3; D unresolved. There are 17 residues in the CDR3. Germline values: CDR1 SGHVS, CDR2 FNYEAQ. The germline V and J ends were trimmed by 5 bases and 0 bases, with 17 bases remaining between them. As DNA, the CDR3 is TGTGCCAGCAGCCCCTCAGGAGGGCCCCTCTCTGGAAACACCATATATTTT. Its protein product is CASSPSGGPLSGNTIYF.

The chain carries TRBV2 and TRBJ1-5; 9 bases fit TRBD1. The germline V gene has CDR1 SNHLY and CDR2 FYNNEI. V shed 6 bases, J shed 1 base, and the junction held 4 bases outside the gene matches. The CDR3 totals 15 residues. The CDR3 loop is CASRGQGVSNQPQHF. The CDR3 bases are TGTGCCAGCAGGGGACAGGGCGTCAGCAATCAGCCCCAGCATTTT.

This sequence joins TRBV2 and TRBJ2-2; D may be TRBD2 (5 bases). V was shortened by 7 bases and J by 5 bases, with 11 bases between the two germline ends. Germline V gene sequence: CDR1 SNHLY, CDR2 FYNNEI. The CDR3 is 13 amino acids. The CDR3 nucleotides are TGTGCCAGCAACACTAGAACGACCGGGGAGCTGTTTTTT. Translation: CASNTRTTGELFF.

The table lists this clone with a few counts. The rearrangement links TRBV5-4 to TRBJ2-7, with a possible D match to TRBD1 (5 bases). Germline assignment: CDR1 SGHNT and CDR2 YYREEE (reference sequence). Trimming removed 0 bases from V and 0 bases from J, with 10 bases in between. The CDR3 totals 15 residues. The DNA for the CDR3 is TGTGCCAGCAGCTTGGGCCGGACAAGCTCCTACGAGCAGTACTTC. Translated: CASSLGRTSSYEQYF.